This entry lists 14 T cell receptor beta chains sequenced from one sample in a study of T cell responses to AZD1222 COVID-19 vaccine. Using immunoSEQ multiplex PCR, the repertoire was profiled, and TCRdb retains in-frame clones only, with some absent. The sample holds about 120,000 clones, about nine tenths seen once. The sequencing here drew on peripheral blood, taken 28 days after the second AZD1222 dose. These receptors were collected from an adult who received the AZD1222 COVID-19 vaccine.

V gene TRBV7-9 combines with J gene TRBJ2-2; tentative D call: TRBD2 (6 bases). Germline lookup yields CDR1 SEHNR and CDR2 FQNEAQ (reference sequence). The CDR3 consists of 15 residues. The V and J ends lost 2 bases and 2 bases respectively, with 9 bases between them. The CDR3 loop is CASSLFAGNTGELFF. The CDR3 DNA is TGTGCCAGCAGCTTATTCGCGGGAAACACCGGGGAGCTGTTTTTT. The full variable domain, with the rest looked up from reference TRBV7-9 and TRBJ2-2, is DTGVSQNPRHKITKRGQNVTFRCDPISEHNRLYWYRQTLGQGPEFLTYFQNEAQLEKSRLLSDRFSAERPKGSFSTLEIQRTEQGDSAMYLCASSLFAGNTGELFFGEGSRLTVL.

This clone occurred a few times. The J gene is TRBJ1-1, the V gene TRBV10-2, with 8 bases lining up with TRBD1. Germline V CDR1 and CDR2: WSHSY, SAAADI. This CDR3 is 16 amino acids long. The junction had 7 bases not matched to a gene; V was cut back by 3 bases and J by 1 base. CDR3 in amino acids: CASSDRAGGWNTEAFF. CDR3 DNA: TGCGCCAGCAGTGACAGGGCAGGGGGCTGGAACACTGAAGCTTTCTTT.

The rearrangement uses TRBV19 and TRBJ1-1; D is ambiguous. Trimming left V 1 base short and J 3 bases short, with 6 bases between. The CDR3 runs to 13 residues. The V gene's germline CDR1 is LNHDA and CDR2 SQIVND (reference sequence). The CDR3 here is CASSIGHYTEAFF. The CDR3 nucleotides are TGTGCCAGTAGTATAGGACACTACACTGAAGCTTTCTTT.

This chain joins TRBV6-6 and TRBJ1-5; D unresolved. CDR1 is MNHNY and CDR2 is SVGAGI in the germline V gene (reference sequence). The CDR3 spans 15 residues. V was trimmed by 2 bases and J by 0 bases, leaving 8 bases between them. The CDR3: CASSYPGNSNQPQHF. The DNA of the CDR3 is TGTGCCAGCAGTTACCCCGGGAATAGCAATCAGCCCCAGCATTTT.

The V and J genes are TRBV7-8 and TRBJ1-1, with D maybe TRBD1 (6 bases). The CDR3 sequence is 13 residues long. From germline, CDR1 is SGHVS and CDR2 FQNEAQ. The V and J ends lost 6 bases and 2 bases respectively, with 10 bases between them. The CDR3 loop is CASRQQGNTEAFF. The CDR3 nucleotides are TGTGCCAGCAGACAACAGGGAAACACTGAAGCTTTCTTT.

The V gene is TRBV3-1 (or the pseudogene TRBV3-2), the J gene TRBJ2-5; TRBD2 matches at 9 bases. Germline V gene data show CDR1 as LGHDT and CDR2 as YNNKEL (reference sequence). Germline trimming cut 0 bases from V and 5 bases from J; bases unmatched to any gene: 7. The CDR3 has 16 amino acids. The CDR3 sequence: CASSQDFPSGAETQYF. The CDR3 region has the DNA TGTGCCAGCAGCCAAGATTTCCCTAGCGGGGCTGAGACCCAGTACTTC.

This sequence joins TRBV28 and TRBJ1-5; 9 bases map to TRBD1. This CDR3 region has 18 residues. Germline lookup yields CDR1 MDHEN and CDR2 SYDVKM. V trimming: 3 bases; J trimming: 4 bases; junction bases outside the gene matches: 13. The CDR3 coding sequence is TGTGCCAGCAGTTTGTCAGGACAGGGGATTGGGAGTAATCAGCCCCAGCATTTT. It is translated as CASSLSGQGIGSNQPQHF. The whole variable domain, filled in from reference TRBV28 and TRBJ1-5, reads DVKVTQSSRYLVKRTGEKVFLECVQDMDHENMFWYRQDPGLGLRLIYFSYDVKMKEKGDIPEGYSVSREKKERFSLILESASTNQTSMYLCASSLSGQGIGSNQPQHFGDGTRLSIL.

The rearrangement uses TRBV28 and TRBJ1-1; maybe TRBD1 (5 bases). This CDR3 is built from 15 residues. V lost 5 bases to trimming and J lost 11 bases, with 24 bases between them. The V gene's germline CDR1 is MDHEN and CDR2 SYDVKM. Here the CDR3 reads CASSPAGAAGHRAFF. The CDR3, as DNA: TGTGCCAGCAGTCCGGCCGGGGCAGCCGGACATAGGGCTTTCTTT.

The DNA for the CDR3 is TGTGCCTGGGACATTCCCTACAATGAGCAGTTCTTC. This codes for CAWDIPYNEQFF. The rearrangement joins TRBV30 to TRBJ2-1, with D hard to call. CDR1 and CDR2 from the germline V gene are GTSNPN and SVGIG (reference sequence). The CDR3 sequence is 12 residues long. The V and J ends lost 5 bases and 2 bases respectively, with 7 bases between them.

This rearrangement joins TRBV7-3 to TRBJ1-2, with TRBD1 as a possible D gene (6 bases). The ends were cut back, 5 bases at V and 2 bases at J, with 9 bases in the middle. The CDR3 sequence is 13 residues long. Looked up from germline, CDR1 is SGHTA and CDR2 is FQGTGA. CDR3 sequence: CASSPDRNYGYTF. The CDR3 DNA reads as TGTGCCAGCAGCCCCGACAGGAACTATGGCTACACCTTC. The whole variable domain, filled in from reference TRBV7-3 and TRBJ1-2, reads GAGVSQTPSNKVTEKGKYVELRCDPISGHTALYWYRQSLGQGPEFLIYFQGTGAADDSGLPNDRFFAVRPEGSVSTLKIQRTERGDSAVYLCASSPDRNYGYTFGSGTRLTVV.

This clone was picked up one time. The CDR3 sequence is CASSTGSYTEAFF. CDR3 bases: TGTGCCAGTAGTACAGGTTCTTACACTGAAGCTTTCTTT. V gene TRBV19 combines with J gene TRBJ1-1, with D hard to call. The length of the CDR3 is 13 residues. The germline gives CDR1 LNHDA, CDR2 SQIVND (reference sequence). The V and J ends lost 4 bases and 3 bases respectively, with 9 bases between them. The variable domain in full, completed from reference TRBV19 and TRBJ1-1, reads DGGITQSPKYLFRKEGQNVTLSCEQNLNHDAMYWYRQDPGQGLRLIYYSQIVNDFQKGDIAEGYSVSREKKESFPLTVTSAQKNPTAFYLCASSTGSYTEAFFGQGTRLTVV.

CDR3 region: CASSRRRGASAPLHF. The CDR3 DNA is TGTGCCAGCAGCCGTCGCCGGGGTGCGTCGGCACCCCTCCACTTT. The chain recombines TRBV11-1 with TRBJ1-6; D not resolved. The CDR3 covers 15 residues. Germline values: CDR1 SGHAT, CDR2 FQDESV (reference sequence). V lost 5 bases and J 11 bases, leaving 19 bases between the germline ends. The full variable domain, rest sourced from reference TRBV11-1 and TRBJ1-6, is EAEVAQSPRYKITEKSQAVAFWCDPISGHATLYWYRQILGQGPELLVQFQDESVVDDSQLPKDRFSAERLKGVDSTLKIQPAELGDSAMYLCASSRRRGASAPLHFGNGTRLTVT.

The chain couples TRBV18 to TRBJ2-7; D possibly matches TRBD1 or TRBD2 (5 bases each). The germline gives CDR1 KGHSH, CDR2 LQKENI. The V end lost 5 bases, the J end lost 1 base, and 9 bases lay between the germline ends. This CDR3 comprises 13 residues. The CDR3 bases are TGTGCCAGCTCAGGGACGACGTCCTACGAGCAGTACTTC. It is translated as CASSGTTSYEQYF. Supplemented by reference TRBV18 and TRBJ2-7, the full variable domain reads NAGVMQNPRHLVRRRGQEARLRCSPMKGHSHVYWYRQLPEEGLKFMVYLQKENIIDESGMPKERFSAEFPKEGPSILRIQQVVRGDSAAYFCASSGTTSYEQYFGPGTRLTVT.

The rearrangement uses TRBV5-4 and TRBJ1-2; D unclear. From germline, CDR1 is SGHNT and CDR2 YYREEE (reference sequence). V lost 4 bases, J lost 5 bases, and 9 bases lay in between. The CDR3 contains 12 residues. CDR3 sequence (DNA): TGTGCCAGCAGCCCTTTGGGGTATGGCTACACCTTC. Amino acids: CASSPLGYGYTF.